This T cell receptor (beta chain) was captured by sequencing in a study of T cells in Graves' hyperthyroidism and ophthalmopathy. RNA transcripts yielded amplified TCR beta CDR3 regions. RT-PCR in the first round (using the HTBI primer set) targeted the TCR CDR3. TCRdb independently ran MiXCR on the multiplex PCR reads; one entry per CDR3 protein. The sample carries about 520,000 distinct CDR3 sequences, approximately 25% recorded once. Points from the study as a whole: A 13 V-J signature model discriminated ophthalmopathy versus stable hyperthyroidism. The model anticipated ophthalmopathy a median around six months pre-onset.

This clonotype was seen many times. Its antigen remains unidentified. Together with thyroid ultrasound, orbital computed tomography, serum thyroxine and TRAb, clinical symptoms were used for diagnoses. Deletions cut 4 bases from V and 2 bases from J, with 14 bases between. The CDR3 is made up of 15 amino acids. CDR1 is MDHEN, CDR2 SYDVKM, per germline. The specimen was blood. The TCR originated in a woman between 25 and 40 years old with Graves' ophthalmopathy. V and J are TRBV28 and TRBJ1-2; D gene ambiguous. In DNA form, the CDR3 reads TGTGCCAGCAGTTCTCCCTCCGGGCCAAACTATGGCTACACCTTC. Amino acid sequence: CASSSPSGPNYGYTF.